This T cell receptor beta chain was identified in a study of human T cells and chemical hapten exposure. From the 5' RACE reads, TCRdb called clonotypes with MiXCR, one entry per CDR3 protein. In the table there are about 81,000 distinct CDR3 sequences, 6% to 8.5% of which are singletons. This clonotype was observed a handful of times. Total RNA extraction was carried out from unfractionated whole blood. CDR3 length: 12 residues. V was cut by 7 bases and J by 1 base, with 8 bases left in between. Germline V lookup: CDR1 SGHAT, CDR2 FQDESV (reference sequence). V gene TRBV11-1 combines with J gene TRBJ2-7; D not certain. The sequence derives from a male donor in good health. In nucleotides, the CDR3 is TGTGCCAGCAATGGCAGATCCTACGAGCAGTACTTC. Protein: CASNGRSYEQYF.